This passage covers 14 T cell receptor beta chains from one sample sequenced in a study of T cell responses to AZD1222 COVID-19 vaccine. The repertoire was sequenced with immunoSEQ multiplex PCR; TCRdb's copy has only in-frame clones and lacks some. The repertoire includes over 130,000 clones, about 91% of them detected once, and 4.7% sits in the top ten. Here the sequenced sample was peripheral blood, taken on day 0 of AZD1222 vaccination. These receptors were taken from an adult in good health.

The V call is TRBV18, the J call TRBJ1-1; 7 nucleotides match TRBD1. Losses at the gene ends were 4 bases for V and 4 bases for J; bases not matched to a gene: 3. Per germline, CDR1 KGHSH and CDR2 LQKENI. This CDR3 is 13 amino acids long. This CDR3 reads CASSRDSGTEAFF. CDR3 DNA: TGTGCCAGCTCACGGGACAGTGGCACTGAAGCTTTCTTT. The entire variable domain, with the rest obtained from reference TRBV18 and TRBJ1-1, is as follows: NAGVMQNPRHLVRRRGQEARLRCSPMKGHSHVYWYRQLPEEGLKFMVYLQKENIIDESGMPKERFSAEFPKEGPSILRIQQVVRGDSAAYFCASSRDSGTEAFFGQGTRLTVV.

The chain couples TRBV6-1 to TRBJ1-2; D is undetermined. CDR1 and CDR2 from the germline V gene are MNHNS and SASEGT. The CDR3 has 16 residues. Trimming left V 0 bases short and J 3 bases short, with 14 bases between. The CDR3 sequence: CASSEALEHRYYGYTF. The CDR3 nucleotides are TGTGCCAGCAGTGAAGCTCTCGAGCACAGATACTATGGCTACACCTTC.

J is TRBJ1-3 and V is TRBV13; no clear D. CDR1 is PRHDT and CDR2 is FYEKMQ in the germline V gene (reference sequence). Trimming removed 5 bases at V and 0 bases at J, with 17 bases between. The CDR3 runs 17 residues. CDR3 in DNA: TGTGCCAGCAGCGCACCTGCGGGGTCTCCCTCTGGAAACACCATATATTTT. This codes for CASSAPAGSPSGNTIYF.

V and J are TRBV5-1 and TRBJ2-7; TRBD1 matches 7 bases. Looked up from germline, CDR1 is SGHRS and CDR2 is YFSETQ. After removal of 1 base from V and 5 bases from J, the junction contained 9 bases not matched to a gene. This CDR3 is 15 amino acids long. This CDR3 reads CASSLRGPRSHEQYF. In nucleotides, the CDR3 is TGCGCCAGCAGCTTGAGGGGGCCCCGGTCCCACGAGCAGTACTTC.

Here the CDR3 reads CASSQLPRNQPQHF. The DNA for the CDR3 is TGTGCCAGCAGCCAGCTCCCTCGCAATCAGCCCCAGCATTTT. V and J are TRBV4-2 and TRBJ1-5, with D hard to call. Trimming took 3 bases from V and 2 from J, leaving 8 bases between them. Looked up from germline, CDR1 is LGHNA and CDR2 is YNFKEQ. This CDR3 is built from 14 residues.

This chain links TRBV29-1 with TRBJ1-1; no definite D call. V was pared by 6 bases and J by 0 bases, with 14 bases between. CDR1 is SQVTM, CDR2 ANQGSEA, per germline. This CDR3 contains 14 residues. CDR3 in amino acids: CSVNDLTVNTEAFF. In nucleotides, the CDR3 is TGCAGCGTCAATGACTTGACGGTGAACACTGAAGCTTTCTTT.

The chain recombines TRBV28 with TRBJ2-1, with D unclear. CDR1 is MDHEN, CDR2 SYDVKM, per germline. The V end was cut by 7 bases, the J end by 0 bases, with 16 bases between. The CDR3 covers 16 residues. In DNA form, the CDR3 reads TGTGCCAGCACTCTCGATCTCCAGAGCTCCTACAATGAGCAGTTCTTC. Protein product: CASTLDLQSSYNEQFF.

This clone was seen once. The CDR3 spells CATSKTGATNEKLFF. CDR3 in DNA: TGTGCCACCAGCAAAACAGGGGCAACTAATGAAAAACTGTTTTTT. The chain couples TRBV15 to TRBJ1-4; 7 positions match TRBD1. In germline, CDR1 is LNHNV, CDR2 YYDKDF (reference sequence). The CDR3 runs 15 residues. After removal of 4 bases from V and 0 bases from J, the junction contained 2 bases not matched to a gene.

V is TRBV7-9 and J is TRBJ1-2; 10 positions match TRBD1. This CDR3 spans 16 amino acids. Germline V CDR1 and CDR2: SEHNR, FQNEAQ (reference sequence). V shed 0 bases, J shed 6 bases, and the junction held 7 bases outside the gene matches. The CDR3 loop is CASSLARQGAYNGYTF. For the CDR3, the DNA is TGTGCCAGCAGCTTAGCGCGACAGGGGGCATACAATGGCTACACCTTC.

The chain carries TRBV6-5 and TRBJ2-7; no clear D gene. This CDR3 has 15 residues. V lost 2 bases, J lost 3 bases, and 14 bases lay in between. Per the germline V gene, CDR1 is MNHEY and CDR2 is SVGAGI. The CDR3 spells CASSYDQAGIYEQYF. CDR3 nucleotide sequence: TGTGCCAGCAGTTACGACCAGGCAGGAATCTACGAGCAGTACTTC.

The chain recombines TRBV20-1 with TRBJ1-1; no definite D call. The length of the CDR3 is 13 residues. Germline-derived CDR1 and CDR2 are DFQATT and SNEGSKA (reference sequence). Deletions cut 3 bases from V and 1 base from J, with 9 bases between. The CDR3 sequence: CSASIGTNTEAFF. DNA for the CDR3: TGCAGTGCTAGTATTGGAACGAACACTGAAGCTTTCTTT.

This clone was observed a single time. This rearrangement joins TRBV7-8 to TRBJ2-6; D is uncertain. The CDR3 covers 17 residues. V lost 5 bases and J 0 bases, leaving 14 bases between the germline ends. Germline lookup yields CDR1 SGHVS and CDR2 FQNEAQ. The CDR3 DNA reads as TGTGCCAGCAGCCCGCTTGGGCAGACCTCTGGGGCCAACGTCCTGACTTTC. Protein: CASSPLGQTSGANVLTF. The variable domain in full, with the rest retrieved from reference TRBV7-8 and TRBJ2-6, is GAGVSQSPRYKVAKRGQDVALRCDPISGHVSLFWYQQALGQGPEFLTYFQNEAQLDKSGLPSDRFFAERPEGSVSTLKIQRTQQEDSAVYLCASSPLGQTSGANVLTFGAGSRLTVL.

The table lists this clone with a few counts. The chain carries TRBV15 and TRBJ1-2; D is unresolved. Trimming removed 0 bases from V and 0 bases from J, with 5 bases in between. Germline CDR1 LNHNV, CDR2 YYDKDF (reference sequence). This CDR3 comprises 14 residues. The CDR3 DNA follows: TGTGCCACCAGCAGAGATAAGACTAACTATGGCTACACCTTC. Translating gives CATSRDKTNYGYTF. The variable domain in full, completed from reference TRBV15 and TRBJ1-2, reads DAMVIQNPRYQVTQFGKPVTLSCSQTLNHNVMYWYQQKSSQAPKLLFHYYDKDFNNEADTPDNFQSRRPNTSFCFLDIRSPGLGDTAMYLCATSRDKTNYGYTFGSGTRLTVV.

The rearrangement links TRBV12-3 or TRBV12-4 to TRBJ1-3; D is uncertain. There are 13 residues in the CDR3. Trimming shortened V by 7 bases and J by 8 bases, and 15 bases separated the two germline ends. Here the CDR3 reads CASTREIWDTIYF. CDR3 bases: TGTGCCAGCACCCGGGAGATCTGGGACACCATATATTTT.